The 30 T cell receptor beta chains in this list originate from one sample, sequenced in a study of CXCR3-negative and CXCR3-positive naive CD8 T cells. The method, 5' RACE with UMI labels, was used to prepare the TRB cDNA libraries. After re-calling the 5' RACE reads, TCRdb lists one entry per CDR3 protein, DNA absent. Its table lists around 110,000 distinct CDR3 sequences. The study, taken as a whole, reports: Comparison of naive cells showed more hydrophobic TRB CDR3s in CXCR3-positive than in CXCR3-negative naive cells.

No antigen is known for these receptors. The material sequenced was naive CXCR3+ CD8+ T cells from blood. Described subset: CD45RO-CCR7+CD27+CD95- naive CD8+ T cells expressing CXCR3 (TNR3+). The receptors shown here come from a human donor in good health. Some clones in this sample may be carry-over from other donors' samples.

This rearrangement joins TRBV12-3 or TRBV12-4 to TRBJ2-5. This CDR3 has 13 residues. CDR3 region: CASSLGTTADQYF.

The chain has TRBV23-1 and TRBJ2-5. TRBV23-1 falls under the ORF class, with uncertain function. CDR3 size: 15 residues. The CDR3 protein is CASIIKTRRQETQYF.

The CDR3 is CASSQLAVSTDTQYF. The V and J genes are TRBV3-1 and TRBJ2-3; TCRdb's D gene call, TRBD2, goes unchecked for lack of DNA. Germline loops: CDR1 LGHDT, CDR2 YNNKEL (reference sequence). The CDR3 sequence is 15 residues long.

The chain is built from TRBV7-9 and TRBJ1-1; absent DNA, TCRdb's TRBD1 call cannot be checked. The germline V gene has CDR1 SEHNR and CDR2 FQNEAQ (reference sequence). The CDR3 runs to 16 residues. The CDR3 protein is CASTQPGTYQGAEAFF.

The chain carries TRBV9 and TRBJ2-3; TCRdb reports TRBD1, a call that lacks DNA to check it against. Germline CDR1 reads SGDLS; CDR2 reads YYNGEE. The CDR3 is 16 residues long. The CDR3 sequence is CASSPASGRYTDTQYF.

CDR3 sequence reads: CASSRGDRVYEQYF. This chain joins TRBV14 and TRBJ2-7; the D gene TCRdb calls, TRBD1, cannot be checked with no DNA. Germline V lookup: CDR1 SGHDN, CDR2 FVKESK. This CDR3 region has 14 residues.

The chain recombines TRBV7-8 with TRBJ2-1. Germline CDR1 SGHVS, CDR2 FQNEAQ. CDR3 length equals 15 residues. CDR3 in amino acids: CASSPAGQYYNEQFF. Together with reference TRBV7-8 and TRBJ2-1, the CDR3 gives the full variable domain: GAGVSQSPRYKVAKRGQDVALRCDPISGHVSLFWYQQALGQGPEFLTYFQNEAQLDKSGLPSDRFFAERPEGSVSTLKIQRTQQEDSAVYLCASSPAGQYYNEQFFGPGTRLTVL.

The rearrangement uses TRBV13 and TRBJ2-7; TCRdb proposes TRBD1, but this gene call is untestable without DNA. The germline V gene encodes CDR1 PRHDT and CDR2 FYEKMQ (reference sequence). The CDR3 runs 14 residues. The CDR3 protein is CASSEGGKTYEQYF.

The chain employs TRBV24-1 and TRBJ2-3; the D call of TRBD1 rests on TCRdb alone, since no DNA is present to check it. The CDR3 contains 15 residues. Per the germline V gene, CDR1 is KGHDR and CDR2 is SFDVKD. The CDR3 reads CATGATRLGMDTQYF.

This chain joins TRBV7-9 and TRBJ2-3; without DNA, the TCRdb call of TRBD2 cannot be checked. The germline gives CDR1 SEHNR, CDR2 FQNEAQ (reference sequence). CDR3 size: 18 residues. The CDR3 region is CASSLGLGREVVTDTQYF.

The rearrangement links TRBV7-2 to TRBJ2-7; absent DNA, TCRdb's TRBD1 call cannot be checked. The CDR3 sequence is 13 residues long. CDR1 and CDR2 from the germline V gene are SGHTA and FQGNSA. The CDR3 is CASSQGYSYEQYF.

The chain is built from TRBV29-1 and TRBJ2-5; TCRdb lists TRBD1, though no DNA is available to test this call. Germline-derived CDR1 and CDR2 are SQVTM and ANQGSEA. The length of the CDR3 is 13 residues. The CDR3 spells CSIDRDVQETQYF.

CDR3 region: CAINESRAGGPNNEQFF. This chain links TRBV10-3 with TRBJ2-1; the TRBD2 assignment by TCRdb is unverifiable without DNA. Looked up from germline, CDR1 is ENHRY and CDR2 is SYGVKD. The CDR3 sequence is 17 residues long.

The CDR3 reads CASSLGTGGRCTF. V is TRBV6-6 and J is TRBJ1-2; TCRdb names TRBD1, which stays unverified in the absence of DNA. The CDR3 runs 13 residues. Germline CDR1 MNHNY, CDR2 SVGAGI (reference sequence).

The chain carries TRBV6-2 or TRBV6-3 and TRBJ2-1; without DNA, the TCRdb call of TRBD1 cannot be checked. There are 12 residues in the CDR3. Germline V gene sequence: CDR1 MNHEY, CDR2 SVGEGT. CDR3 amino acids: CASSFGGNEQFF.

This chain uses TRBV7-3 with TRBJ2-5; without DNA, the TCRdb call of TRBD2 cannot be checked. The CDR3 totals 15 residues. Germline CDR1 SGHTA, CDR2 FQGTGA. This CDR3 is CASSLSGGAFETQYF.

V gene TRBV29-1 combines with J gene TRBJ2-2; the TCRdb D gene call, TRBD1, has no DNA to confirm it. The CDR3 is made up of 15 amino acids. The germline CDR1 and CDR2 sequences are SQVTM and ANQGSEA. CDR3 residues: CSVNEAGTNTGELFF.

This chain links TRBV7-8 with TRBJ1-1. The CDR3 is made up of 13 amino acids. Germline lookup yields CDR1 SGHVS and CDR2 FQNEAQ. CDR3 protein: CASSLEGNTEAFF.

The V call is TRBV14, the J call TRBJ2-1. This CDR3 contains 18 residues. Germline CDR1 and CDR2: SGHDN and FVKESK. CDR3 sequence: CASSQPKNTAGAYNEQFF.

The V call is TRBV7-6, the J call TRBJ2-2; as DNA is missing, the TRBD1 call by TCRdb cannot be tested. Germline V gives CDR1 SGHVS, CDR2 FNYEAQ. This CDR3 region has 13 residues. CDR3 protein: CASSSGTDGELFF.

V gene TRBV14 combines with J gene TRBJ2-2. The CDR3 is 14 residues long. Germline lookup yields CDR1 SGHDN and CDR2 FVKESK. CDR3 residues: CASSHEHQTGELFF.

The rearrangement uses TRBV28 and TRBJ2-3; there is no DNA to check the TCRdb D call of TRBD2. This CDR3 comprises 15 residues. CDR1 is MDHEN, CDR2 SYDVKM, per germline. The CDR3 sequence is CASSWSGPSTDTQYF.

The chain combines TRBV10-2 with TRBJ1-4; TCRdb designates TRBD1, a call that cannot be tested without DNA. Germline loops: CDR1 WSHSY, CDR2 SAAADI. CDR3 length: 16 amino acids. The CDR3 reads CASSSGTSATNEKLFF.

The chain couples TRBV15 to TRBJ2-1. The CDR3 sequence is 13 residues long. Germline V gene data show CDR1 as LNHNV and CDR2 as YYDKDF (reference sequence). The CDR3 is CATSSGRYNEQFF.

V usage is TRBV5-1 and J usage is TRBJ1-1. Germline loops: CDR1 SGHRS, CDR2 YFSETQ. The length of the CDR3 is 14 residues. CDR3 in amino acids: CASSPATVNTEAFF.

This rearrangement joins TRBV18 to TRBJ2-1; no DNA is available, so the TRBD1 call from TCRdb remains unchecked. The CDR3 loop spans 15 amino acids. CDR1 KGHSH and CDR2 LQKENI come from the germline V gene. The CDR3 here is CASSPGAGPGDEQFF.

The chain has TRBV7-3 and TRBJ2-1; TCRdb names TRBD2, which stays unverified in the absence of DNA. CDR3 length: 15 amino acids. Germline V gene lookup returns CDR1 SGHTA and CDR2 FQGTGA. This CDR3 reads CASSLLERGIGEQFF.

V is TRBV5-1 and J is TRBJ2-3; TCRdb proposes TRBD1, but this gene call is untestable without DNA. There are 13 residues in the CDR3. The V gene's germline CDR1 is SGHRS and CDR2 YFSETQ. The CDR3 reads CASSLTGVDTQYF.

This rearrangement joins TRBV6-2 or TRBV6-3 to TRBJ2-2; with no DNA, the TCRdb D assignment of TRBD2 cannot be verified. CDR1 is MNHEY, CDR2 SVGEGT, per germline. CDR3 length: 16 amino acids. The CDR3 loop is CASSPFGSGGTGELFF.

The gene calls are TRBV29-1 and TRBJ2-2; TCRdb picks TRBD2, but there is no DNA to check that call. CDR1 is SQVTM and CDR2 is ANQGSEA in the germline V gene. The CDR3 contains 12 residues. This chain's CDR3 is CSVELPTGELFF.